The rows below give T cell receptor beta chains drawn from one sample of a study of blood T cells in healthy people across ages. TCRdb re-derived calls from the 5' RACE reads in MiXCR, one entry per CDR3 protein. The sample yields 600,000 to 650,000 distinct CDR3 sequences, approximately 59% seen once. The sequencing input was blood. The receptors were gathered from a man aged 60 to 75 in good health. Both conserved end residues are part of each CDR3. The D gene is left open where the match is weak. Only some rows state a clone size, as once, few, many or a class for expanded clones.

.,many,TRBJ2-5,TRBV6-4,TGTGCCAGCAGCGCAGAGTACCAAGAGACCCAGTACTTC,CASSAEYQETQYF
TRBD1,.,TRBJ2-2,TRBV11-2,TGTGCCAGCAGCCTAGGGACAGGGTGGGGGGAGCTGTTTTTT,CASSLGTGWGELFF
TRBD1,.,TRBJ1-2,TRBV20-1,TGCAGTGCTAGAGCCGCAGGGGGCCATGGCTACACCTTC,CSARAAGGHGYTF
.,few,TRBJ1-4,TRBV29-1,TGCAGCGCGTCACAGGGCTCTGGTGAAAAACTGTTTTTT,CSASQGSGEKLFF
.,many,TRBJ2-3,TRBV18,TGTGCCAGCTCACCAGACTTGGTGAGGGGCCCAGATACGCAGTATTTT,CASSPDLVRGPDTQYF
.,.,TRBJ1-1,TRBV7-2,TGTGCCAGCAGCTTAGAGGGCGCCCAAAGGGCTGAAGCTTTCTTT,CASSLEGAQRAEAFF
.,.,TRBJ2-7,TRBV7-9,TGTGCCAGCAGTCGTGGCCTATCATCCTCCTACGAGCAGTACTTC,CASSRGLSSSYEQYF
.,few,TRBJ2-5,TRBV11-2,TGTGCCAGCAGCTTAGGAACACCTCTTGCTGAGACCCAGTACTTC,CASSLGTPLAETQYF
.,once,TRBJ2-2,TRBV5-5,TGTGCCAGCAGCTTGAGACTATCGAACACCGGGGAGCTGTTTTTT,CASSLRLSNTGELFF
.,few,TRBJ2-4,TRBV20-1,TGCAGTGCTAGCCGTACCCAGGGGAACATTCAGTACTTC,CSASRTQGNIQYF
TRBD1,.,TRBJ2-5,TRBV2,TGTGCCAGCAGTGAACAGGGGGCCCGAGAGACCCAGTACTTC,CASSEQGARETQYF
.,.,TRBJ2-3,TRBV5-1,TGCGCCAGCAGTCGGGGGACCCCCACAGATACGCAGTATTTT,CASSRGTPTDTQYF
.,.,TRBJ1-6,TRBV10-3,TGTGCCATCAGTGAGTCCCAGGGGCCTCACCACTTT,CAISESQGPHHF
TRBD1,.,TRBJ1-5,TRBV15,TGTGCCACCAGCAGAGATGGGGACAGCTGGAATCAGCCCCAGCATTTT,CATSRDGDSWNQPQHF
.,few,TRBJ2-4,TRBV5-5,TGTGCCAGCTCCCCCGCCGGGGGAAGGAACATTCAGTACTTC,CASSPAGGRNIQYF
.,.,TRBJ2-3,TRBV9,TGTGCCAGCAGCGCCTTGACTGTAGATACGCAGTATTTT,CASSALTVDTQYF
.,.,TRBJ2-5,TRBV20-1,TGCAGTGCTAGAGTTCCCATGGGTTCAGAGACCCAGTACTTC,CSARVPMGSETQYF
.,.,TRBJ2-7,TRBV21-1,TGCGAAATGGGGGTATACGAGCAGTACTTC,CEMGVYEQYF
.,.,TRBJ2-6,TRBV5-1,TGCGCCAGCAGCCTCAGCAACTCTGGGGCCAACGTCCTGACTTTC,CASSLSNSGANVLTF
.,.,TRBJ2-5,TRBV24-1,TGTGCCACCAGTGATGGGGACCTTATTGCAGAGACCCAGTACTTC,CATSDGDLIAETQYF
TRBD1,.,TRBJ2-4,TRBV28,TGTGCCAGCACCGGATTGGGGACAGGGGGCGAAATGGGAAACATTCAGTACTTC,CASTGLGTGGEMGNIQYF
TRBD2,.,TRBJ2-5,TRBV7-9,TGTGCCAGCAGCTTAGTTGCTCGACTAGCGGGACATCAAGAGACCCAGTACTTC,CASSLVARLAGHQETQYF
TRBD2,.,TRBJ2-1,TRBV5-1,TGCGCCAGCAGCCACGGACAGGGGGGACTAGCGGGGAGCTCCTACAATGAACAGTTCTTC,CASSHGQGGLAGSSYNEQFF
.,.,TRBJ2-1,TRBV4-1,TGCGCCAGCAGCCAAGAGGACGGCGGCAGGAGTAACAATGAGCAGTTCTTC,CASSQEDGGRSNNEQFF
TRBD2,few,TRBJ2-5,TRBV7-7,TGTGCCAGCAGCTTAGGAGGGGGGACTAGGCAAGAGACCCAGTACTTC,CASSLGGGTRQETQYF
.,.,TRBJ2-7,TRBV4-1,TGCGCCAGCTGCCAAGGCGACTATACCTACGAGCAGTACTTC,CASCQGDYTYEQYF